These 10 T cell receptor beta chains share one sample of origin, sequenced in a study of T cells in narcolepsy. TCRdb's table, derived via immunoSEQ multiplex PCR, lists solely in-frame clones and lacks some. The table lists more than 30,000 clones, about 84% of them singletons. Sequenced sample: CD45RA- memory CD4+ T cells from PBMCs. These TCRs come from a human donor with narcolepsy.

The CDR3 bases are TGTGCCAGCTCCCTCACGCCTAGGAGCTACAATGAGCAGTTCTTC. Encoded protein: CASSLTPRSYNEQFF. The chain combines TRBV6-4 with TRBJ2-1; D remains ambiguous. CDR1 is MRHNA, CDR2 SNTAGT, per germline. Trimming cost V 8 bases and J 3 bases, with 17 bases left between them. The CDR3 totals 15 residues.

The chain combines TRBV18 with TRBJ1-6; 9 nucleotides match TRBD1. Losses at the gene ends were 4 bases for V and 7 bases for J; bases not matched to a gene: 5. The germline V gene has CDR1 KGHSH and CDR2 LQKENI. This CDR3 has 15 residues. CDR3 protein: CASSRGDRVNSPLHF. The CDR3 bases are TGTGCCAGCTCACGAGGGGACAGGGTCAATTCACCCCTCCACTTT.

The V gene is TRBV7-3, the J gene TRBJ2-2, with D perhaps matching TRBD2 (5 bases). There are 15 residues in the CDR3. Trimming took off 1 base at V and 6 bases at J, with 12 bases between the two ends. CDR1 and CDR2 (germline): SGHTA, FQGTGA. DNA of the CDR3: TGTGCCAGCAGCTTAAGCCTAGCTAAGTCCGGGGAGCTGTTTTTT. The encoded protein is CASSLSLAKSGELFF.

V gene TRBV5-1 combines with J gene TRBJ2-2, with a possible D match to TRBD1 (5 bases). From germline, CDR1 is SGHRS and CDR2 YFSETQ. The CDR3 extends over 15 amino acids. The V and J ends lost 0 bases and 2 bases respectively, with 8 bases between them. The CDR3 DNA follows: TGCGCCAGCAGCTTGGGTCAGGGCAACACCGGGGAGCTGTTTTTT. Amino acid sequence: CASSLGQGNTGELFF.

The chain has TRBV2 and TRBJ1-2; D gene uncertain. The germline V gene has CDR1 SNHLY and CDR2 FYNNEI. CDR3 length equals 13 residues. Between the trimmed V and J ends, which lost 10 bases and 3 bases, there was a span of 15 bases. CDR3 protein: CATTLGIDYGYTF. The CDR3 DNA follows: TGTGCCACCACTCTTGGGATTGACTATGGCTACACCTTC.

This chain links TRBV5-1 with TRBJ2-2; D is ambiguous. The CDR3 totals 13 residues. Germline-derived CDR1 and CDR2 are SGHRS and YFSETQ. V was pared by 3 bases and J by 5 bases, with 8 bases between. The CDR3 reads CASSSAETGELFF. In nucleotides, the CDR3 is TGCGCCAGCAGCTCGGCAGAGACCGGGGAGCTGTTTTTT.

J is TRBJ1-3 and V is TRBV13; the D gene is possibly TRBD1 (6 bases). Germline V CDR1 and CDR2: PRHDT, FYEKMQ (reference sequence). V lost 5 bases, J lost 4 bases, and 12 bases lay in between. The CDR3 spans 14 residues. The CDR3 coding sequence is TGTGCCAGCAGCCGACGCACAGGGGGAAACACCATATATTTT. It encodes CASSRRTGGNTIYF.

This chain uses TRBV10-2 with TRBJ1-6; TRBD1 matches 8 bases. Germline CDR1 reads WSHSY; CDR2 reads SAAADI. This CDR3 spans 15 amino acids. Trimming at V came to 7 bases and at J to 8 bases, leaving 10 bases not matched to a gene. The CDR3 DNA follows: TGCGCCAGCACCGACCTGACAGGGGATTATTCACCCCTCCACTTT. Protein product: CASTDLTGDYSPLHF.

The V and J genes are TRBV7-2 and TRBJ2-3; 7 bases map to TRBD2. Germline V gene sequence: CDR1 SGHTA, CDR2 FQGNSA. Trimming removed 8 bases from V and 9 bases from J; junction bases left unmatched: 14. The CDR3 is 14 residues long. Written as DNA, the CDR3 is TGTGCCAGCCGCCCAACAGCGGGGAGGGAGACGCAGTATTTT. Encoded protein: CASRPTAGRETQYF.

This clone appeared once. The gene calls are TRBV25-1 and TRBJ2-1, with 14 bases matching TRBD2. V trimming: 5 bases; J trimming: 7 bases; junction bases outside the gene matches: 10. This CDR3 region has 17 residues. The V gene's germline CDR1 is MGHDK and CDR2 SYGVNS. CDR3 DNA: TGTGCCAGCAGTTCCACGACTAGCGGGGGGGCGAGGAATGAGCAGTTCTTC. Protein sequence: CASSSTTSGGARNEQFF.